The TCR beta chain described here comes from a study of cytomegalovirus exposure and HLA in healthy donors. With respect to this clone: Its matching antigen is unknown.

Study results and limitations: Generally TCR sequences proved uncommon, though certain public TCRs appeared in numerous donors. Donors were assumed by presence/absence analyses to have roughly uniform sequencing depth. In all likelihood, a cluster of highly shared sequence variants was a sequencing artifact. About 90% or about 30% of the time was how often most TCR beta V segments were productive, according to an earlier analysis.

The CDR3 sequence is 15 residues long. Trimming took 5 bases from V and 5 from J; bases not matched to a gene: 10. Germline V gives CDR1 SGHVS, CDR2 FQNEAQ. The PCR made use of 60 Vbeta and 13 Jbeta primers. The protocol was immunoSEQ multiplex PCR, while the TCRdb copy is restricted to in-frame clones and leaves out a portion. The sample yields 120,000 or so clones, around 75% seen once. Sequencing was performed on PBMCs. The rearrangement joins TRBV7-8 to TRBJ2-7, with 9 bases that match TRBD2. The clonotype comes from a woman in her 50s in good health and CMV-seropositive. CDR3 coding DNA: TGTGCCAGCAGCGAGGGCTGGGGCGGGGGGGACGAGCAGTACTTC. Amino acid sequence: CASSEGWGGGDEQYF.